What follows are 26 T cell receptor beta chains derived from one specimen sequenced in a study of T cells of healthy individuals. MiXCR was run by TCRdb on the 5' RACE reads, yielding one entry per CDR3 protein. This sample has about 96,000 distinct CDR3 sequences, with 17% found just once. The receptor set was obtained from a human donor in good health.

A note on this clonotype: One end of the junction does not line up with germline, which may come from a read error. The chain carries TRBV7-7 and TRBJ2-1; D might be TRBD1 (5 bases). Germline values: CDR1 SSHAT, CDR2 FNYEAQ (reference sequence). The CDR3 spans 11 residues. In DNA form, the CDR3 reads TGTGCTAGCAGCCAGGGCTTTGAGCAGTTCTTC. Translated, it gives CASSQGFEQFF.

This clonotype was seen repeatedly, ten times or more. The chain couples TRBV9 to TRBJ1-6, with D tentatively TRBD1 (5 bases). The CDR3 spans 14 residues. The germline V gene encodes CDR1 SGDLS and CDR2 YYNGEE. With 0 bases removed from V and 5 bases from J, the gap between germline ends came to 6 bases. CDR3 in DNA: TGTGCCAGCAGCGTAGAGGGGAATAATTCACCCCTCCACTTT. It codes for CASSVEGNNSPLHF.

This clonotype was found many times. This rearrangement joins TRBV7-2 to TRBJ1-5; tentatively, D is TRBD1 (6 bases). V was shortened by 5 bases and J by 7 bases, with 12 bases between the two germline ends. CDR1 is SGHTA, CDR2 FQGNSA, per germline. The CDR3 extends over 13 amino acids. CDR3 nucleotide sequence: TGTGCCAGCAGCCAGGGGTCCGGACAGCCCCAGCATTTT. Encoded protein: CASSQGSGQPQHF. The full variable domain, rest sourced from reference TRBV7-2 and TRBJ1-5, is GAGVSQSPSNKVTEKGKDVELRCDPISGHTALYWYRQSLGQGLEFLIYFQGNSAPDKSGLPSDRFSAERTGGSVSTLTIQRTQQEDSAVYLCASSQGSGQPQHFGDGTRLSIL.

This clonotype was detected only a few times. This chain connects TRBV14 to TRBJ2-7; possible D gene TRBD2, 6 bases. This CDR3 contains 15 residues. Looked up from germline, CDR1 is SGHDN and CDR2 is FVKESK. V was cut by 5 bases and J by 2 bases, with 16 bases left in between. This CDR3 is CASSEALGGTYEQYF. As DNA, the CDR3 is TGTGCCAGCAGCGAAGCCCTGGGGGGAACCTACGAGCAGTACTTC.

Many counts were recorded for this clonotype. This rearrangement joins TRBV18 to TRBJ1-5; D remains ambiguous. Deletions cut 2 bases from V and 0 bases from J, with 8 bases between. Germline assignment: CDR1 KGHSH and CDR2 LQKENI. The CDR3 runs to 15 residues. Here the CDR3 DNA reads TGTGCCAGCTCACCAATCGGTTATAGCAATCAGCCCCAGCATTTT. The encoded protein is CASSPIGYSNQPQHF.

The chain is built from TRBV11-2 and TRBJ2-3; TRBD1 matches at 10 bases. Germline values: CDR1 SGHAT, CDR2 FQNNGV. V gave up 3 bases and J gave up 1 base; unmatched junction bases: 4. The CDR3 totals 16 residues. CDR3 sequence reads: CASSFGGTGGTDTQYF. CDR3 coding DNA: TGTGCCAGCAGCTTTGGCGGGACAGGGGGCACAGATACGCAGTATTTT.

The chain employs TRBV5-1 and TRBJ1-1; 11 bases are a match to TRBD1. J gave up 0 bases and V 6 bases, and 10 bases lay outside the gene matches. The CDR3 is 17 amino acids. Germline CDR1 reads SGHRS; CDR2 reads YFSETQ. The CDR3 here is CASNSGQGAPMNTEAFF. The DNA of the CDR3 is TGCGCCAGCAACAGTGGACAGGGGGCTCCTATGAACACTGAAGCTTTCTTT.

This clonotype was recorded at least ten times. The rearrangement links TRBV12-3 or TRBV12-4 to TRBJ1-5; 7 bases align to TRBD1. V lost 3 bases and J lost 4; bases outside the gene matches: 12. The CDR3 is 17 amino acids. The chain's CDR3 is CASSFILTGNLNQPQHF. The CDR3 DNA reads as TGTGCCAGCAGTTTCATATTGACAGGGAACCTTAATCAGCCCCAGCATTTT.

This clonotype has a handful of counts. The V and J genes are TRBV5-6 and TRBJ2-3; 11 positions agree with TRBD2. V was clipped by 2 bases and J by 4 bases; unmatched bases: 6. Germline CDR1 and CDR2: SGHDT and YYEEEE. The CDR3 length is 16 residues. The CDR3 spells CASSFTLAGGSDTQYF. The CDR3 DNA reads as TGTGCCAGCAGCTTCACGCTAGCGGGGGGATCAGATACGCAGTATTTT.

This clonotype was picked up many times. The V gene is TRBV6-5, the J gene TRBJ2-7, with unresolved D. Germline values: CDR1 MNHEY, CDR2 SVGAGI. This CDR3 is 15 amino acids long. V was clipped by 4 bases and J by 0 bases, with 13 bases between them. The CDR3 region has the DNA TGTGCCAGCAGTTCCATACTAACCCTCTCCTACGAGCAGTACTTC. It specifies CASSSILTLSYEQYF.

The gene calls are TRBV28 and TRBJ1-4; no firm D call. CDR1 and CDR2 (germline): MDHEN, SYDVKM. V dropped 7 bases and J dropped 0 bases, with 12 bases sitting between them. This CDR3 has 15 amino acids. The CDR3 nucleotides read TGTGCCAGCAACGAACTACCTTCAACTAATGAAAAACTGTTTTTT. This sequence encodes CASNELPSTNEKLFF.

The chain recombines TRBV5-1 with TRBJ2-5, with 9 nucleotides matching TRBD1. V shed 2 bases, J shed 5 bases, and the junction held 4 bases outside the gene matches. Germline lookup yields CDR1 SGHRS and CDR2 YFSETQ. CDR3 length: 14 amino acids. The CDR3 loop is CASSFPGTGETQYF. The CDR3 DNA is TGCGCCAGCAGCTTCCCCGGGACAGGGGAGACCCAGTACTTC.

This clonotype was observed a few times. This chain links TRBV6-6 with TRBJ1-1; TRBD1 might be the D (6 bases). V lost 2 bases and J 4 bases, leaving 11 bases between the germline ends. The germline gives CDR1 MNHNY, CDR2 SVGAGI (reference sequence). The CDR3 has 14 amino acids. The CDR3: CASSYSRGLTEAFF. The CDR3 nucleotides read TGTGCCAGCAGTTACAGTCGGGGGCTCACTGAAGCTTTCTTT.

The chain employs TRBV6-2 or TRBV6-3 and TRBJ2-1; D might be TRBD1 (5 bases). This CDR3 has 13 residues. CDR1 MNHEY and CDR2 SVGEGT come from the germline V gene. The V end was cut by 2 bases, the J end by 9 bases, with 11 bases between. Written as DNA, the CDR3 is TGTGCCAGCAGTTACGCCCTGGGGCGTGAGCAGTTCTTC. It specifies CASSYALGREQFF.

The J gene is TRBJ2-3, the V gene TRBV28, with TRBD2 identical over 10 bases. J lost 5 bases, V lost 3 bases, and 5 bases had no gene match. This CDR3 spans 15 amino acids. The V gene's germline CDR1 is MDHEN and CDR2 SYDVKM. CDR3 DNA sequence: TGTGCCAGCAGTTTCAGCGGGAGGGCCGAAGATACGCAGTATTTT. It yields the protein CASSFSGRAEDTQYF.

The chain carries TRBV20-1 and TRBJ2-3; 12 nucleotides line up with TRBD2. Trimming took 8 bases from V and 4 from J; bases not matched to a gene: 7. The CDR3 is 14 residues long. Per germline, CDR1 DFQATT and CDR2 SNEGSKA (reference sequence). The CDR3 reads CSPLAGGPSDTQYF. In DNA form, the CDR3 reads TGCAGTCCTCTAGCGGGGGGGCCATCAGATACGCAGTATTTT.

The chain employs TRBV28 and TRBJ2-5; 8 nucleotides match TRBD2. The CDR3 loop spans 14 amino acids. Per the germline V gene, CDR1 is MDHEN and CDR2 is SYDVKM. V lost 5 bases and J lost 2; bases outside the gene matches: 4. CDR3 coding DNA: TGTGCCAGCAGTCAGGGACTAGTTCAAGAGACCCAGTACTTC. Translation: CASSQGLVQETQYF.

This clonotype came up a few times. This chain links TRBV27 with TRBJ2-7; D is perhaps TRBD1 (6 bases). V lost 5 bases and J lost 3, with 14 bases in between. This CDR3 has 14 amino acids. CDR1 is MNHEY and CDR2 is SMNVEV in the germline V gene (reference sequence). The CDR3 sequence: CASSRRDIYYEQYF. CDR3 DNA sequence: TGTGCCAGCAGTCGCCGGGACATCTACTACGAGCAGTACTTC.

This rearrangement joins TRBV6-2 or TRBV6-3 to TRBJ2-7; D gene ambiguous. CDR1 and CDR2 (germline): MNHEY, SVGEGT. This CDR3 has 16 residues. Trimming shortened V by 0 bases and J by 1 base, and 13 bases separated the two germline ends. The CDR3 protein is CASSYSRDAGSYEQYF. The CDR3 DNA follows: TGTGCCAGCAGTTACTCGCGAGACGCAGGATCCTACGAGCAGTACTTC.

The chain joins TRBV10-3 to TRBJ1-1; no firm D call. CDR1 and CDR2 (germline): ENHRY, SYGVKD. CDR3 length: 13 amino acids. The CDR3 DNA reads as TGTGTCACCTGGGCTTCATTGAACACTGAAGCTTTCTTT. Its translation: CVTWASLNTEAFF.

A remark on this clonotype: A much larger clone differs by one base, so this may be a read error. The chain uses TRBV5-1 and TRBJ1-4, with unresolved D. The length of the CDR3 is 12 residues. V lost 4 bases, J lost 8 bases, and 9 bases lay in between. In germline, CDR1 is SGHRS, CDR2 YFSETQ. Here the CDR3 reads CASSREEEKLFF. CDR3 nucleotide sequence: TGCGCCAGCAGCAGGGAAGAAGAAAAACTGTTTTTT.

The chain has TRBV2 and TRBJ2-7, with D possibly TRBD1 on 6 matching bases. Trimming shortened V by 8 bases and J by 2 bases, and 10 bases separated the two germline ends. The V gene's germline CDR1 is SNHLY and CDR2 FYNNEI. This CDR3 contains 12 residues. The CDR3 DNA is TGTGCCAGCGGGGGCTCCCCCTACGAGCAGTACTTC. Protein product: CASGGSPYEQYF.

This clonotype was observed at least ten times. The chain joins TRBV29-1 to TRBJ1-3, with D unclear. The CDR3 has 13 residues. Looked up from germline, CDR1 is SQVTM and CDR2 is ANQGSEA. V lost 5 bases and J 1 base, leaving 9 bases between the germline ends. The DNA of the CDR3 is TGCAGCGTTCACACAGTTTCTGGAAACACCATATATTTT. Translated: CSVHTVSGNTIYF.

In DNA form, the CDR3 reads TGTGCCAGCAGCCCGGGTCAAAGAACGAGCAATTCACCCCTCCACTTT. Translating gives CASSPGQRTSNSPLHF. The chain recombines TRBV7-9 with TRBJ1-6; D not certain. From germline, CDR1 is SEHNR and CDR2 FQNEAQ (reference sequence). Trimming cost V 5 bases and J 7 bases, with 18 bases left between them. The CDR3 spans 16 residues.

This sequence joins TRBV4-3 and TRBJ2-7; D unresolved. V lost 4 bases to trimming and J lost 3 bases, with 10 bases between them. CDR1 and CDR2 from the germline V gene are LGHNA and YSLEER. The CDR3 consists of 13 residues. In DNA, the CDR3 is TGCGCCAGCAGCCGCGGACGCCACTACGAGCAGTACTTC. Its translation is CASSRGRHYEQYF.

In this sample, this clonotype turned up a few times. The chain has TRBV12-3 or TRBV12-4 and TRBJ2-6; TRBD1 might be the D (6 bases). Trimming removed 5 bases at V and 0 bases at J, with 17 bases between. This CDR3 contains 18 residues. The CDR3 nucleotides are TGTGCCAGCAGTCGACGGACAGAATTCTTCTCTGGGGCCAACGTCCTGACTTTC. Encoded protein: CASSRRTEFFSGANVLTF.